The present TCR beta chain was sequenced within a study of T-cell reconstitution after alpha-beta-depleted transplantation in children. A TCRbeta library incorporating unique molecular identifiers was prepared. TCRdb reprocessed the PCR reads via MiXCR and lists one record per CDR3 protein. The sample shows about 830,000 distinct CDR3 sequences, approximately 15% of them seen only once. The CDR3 has 13 amino acids. CDR1 and CDR2 (germline): SGHTA, FQGNSA. Trimming pared 7 bases from V and 6 bases from J, leaving 14 bases between. The gene calls are TRBV7-2 and TRBJ2-3; D remains unclear. Specimen: PBMCs, mostly from graft donor cells, collected 360 days after TCRalphabeta/CD19-depleted stem cell transplant. The TCR comes from a male patient between 5 and 17 years old who had a stem cell transplant for acute lymphoblastic leukemia, so the T cells may come from the graft donor. CDR3 sequence reads: CASKIPLGDTQYF. In DNA, the CDR3 is TGTGCCAGCAAAATTCCGCTGGGGGATACGCAGTATTTT.